Following are 6 T cell receptor beta chains from one sample sequenced in a study of blood T cell repertoires in COVID-19. Assay used: immunoSEQ multiplex PCR; TCRdb lists only in-frame clones, some missing. The data hold some 250,000 clones, with approximately 86% observed a single time. Specimen: peripheral blood. All receptors come from a woman in her 70s with active or convalescent COVID-19.

Concerning this clone: This CDR3 is also generated by other DNA sequences in the sample. The V call is TRBV19, the J call TRBJ2-2, with D uncertain. V gave up 3 bases and J gave up 7 bases, with 6 bases separating them. The CDR3 totals 12 residues. Germline CDR1 LNHDA, CDR2 SQIVND (reference sequence). The CDR3 spells CASSIRGGELFF. In DNA form, the CDR3 reads TGTGCCAGTAGTATTCGCGGCGGGGAGCTGTTTTTT.

This chain joins TRBV19 and TRBJ1-1; D unclear. Germline V gene data show CDR1 as LNHDA and CDR2 as SQIVND (reference sequence). CDR3 length: 15 residues. Trimming took off 3 bases at V and 4 bases at J, with 15 bases between the two ends. The CDR3 nucleotides read TGTGCCAGTAGTATGCCTACAGCGCGGGGCACTGAAGCTTTCTTT. Protein product: CASSMPTARGTEAFF.

CDR3 residues: CASSGQGGTPLHF. CDR3 nucleotide sequence: TGTGCCAGCAGCGGGCAGGGGGGCACACCCCTCCACTTT. The rearrangement uses TRBV5-6 and TRBJ1-6, with 7 bases fitting TRBD1. Germline V CDR1 and CDR2: SGHDT, YYEEEE. The CDR3 contains 13 residues. V dropped 4 bases and J dropped 11; count of bases not matched to a gene: 6. Variable domain in full (rest from reference TRBV5-6 and TRBJ1-6): DAGVTQSPTHLIKTRGQQVTLRCSPKSGHDTVSWYQQALGQGPQFIFQYYEEEERQRGNFPDRFSGHQFPNYSSELNVNALLLGDSALYLCASSGQGGTPLHFGNGTRLTVT.

The chain uses TRBV6-6 and TRBJ1-1; D might be TRBD1 (5 bases). The CDR3 runs to 12 residues. In germline, CDR1 is MNHNY, CDR2 SVGAGI (reference sequence). Trimming cost V 4 bases and J 7 bases, with 10 bases left between them. The CDR3 loop is CASSSVGLEAFF. In nucleotides, the CDR3 is TGTGCCAGCAGTTCCGTGGGGCTTGAAGCTTTCTTT.

The rearrangement uses TRBV6-2 or TRBV6-3 and TRBJ1-3, with D tentatively TRBD1 (6 bases). Germline CDR1 reads MNHEY; CDR2 reads SVGEGT. Trimming left V 4 bases short and J 0 bases short, with 13 bases between. This CDR3 spans 16 amino acids. The CDR3, as DNA: TGTGCCAGCAGTTTTACCGAGGGGGTCTCTGGAAACACCATATATTTT. As protein: CASSFTEGVSGNTIYF.

This chain connects TRBV5-1 to TRBJ1-5; perhaps TRBD1 as D (6 bases). Germline V gene data show CDR1 as SGHRS and CDR2 as YFSETQ. Trimming pared 2 bases from V and 11 bases from J, leaving 17 bases between. This CDR3 has 14 residues. DNA for the CDR3: TGCGCCAGCAGCTTTCAGGGGCTCCCAGAAGCCCAGCATTTT. It translates to CASSFQGLPEAQHF.